The sequence of this TCR beta chain was determined in a study of shared clonotypes between healthy human individuals (dated by TCRdb to the early 2020s). Regarding the study in general: The cohort included a few men and two women between 18 and 49 years of age. Per donor, three plates each were used for CD4 naive and CD4 memory, two for CD8 naive, and one for CD8 memory. Blood TCR repertoires of 5 or 6 healthy adults were deeply sequenced to estimate repertoire size and the extent of clonotype sharing between individuals. To increase sequencing depth and limit assay-specific biases, TCR repertoire library preparation and sequencing were carried out by different laboratories using diverse techniques. Each donor's leukapheresis produced roughly between about 0.8 and 8.9 billion PBMCs. The study at large found these results: Even with the large sequencing depth, rarefaction of the sorted-subset datasets indicated that sequencing was incomplete. Sampling was restricted to blood, and TCR repertoires in tissue are likely to differ from TCR repertoires in blood. Based on pairwise subsampling, the degree of clonotype sharing among donors was expected to be affected by sequencing depth. Compared with non-shared clonotypes, clonotypes shared by all four sorted-subset donors had higher generation probabilities. When a handful of donors were compared, the shared fraction of clonotypes was about 5% for naive CD4, less than 4% for naive CD8, 2.3% for memory CD4, and 0.3% to 0.5% for memory CD8. The genetic and exposure-history diversity represented was limited by the small number of donors. Naive subsets generally had larger estimated clonotype richness than memory subsets.

Note on this clone: Its antigen has not been determined. No quality values exist for individual bases; no much larger clone is one base distant.

CDR1 SGDLS and CDR2 YYNGEE are derived from the germline V gene. The CDR3 runs 14 amino acids, cysteine and phenylalanine included. Of all the DNA, just the CDR3 is kept, 42 bases in frame from base 1. V is pared back by 4 bases and J by 2 bases, with 13 bases lying between the germline termini. Donors were healthy HIV-negative adults with no recently reported acute infections or vaccinations. Every donor was a Caucasian adult living in Nashville, Tennessee, USA. Magnetic negative selection was used to enrich CD4+ T cells, after which naive cells were positively selected on CD45RA and the negative fraction became the memory subset. Blood was collected by leukapheresis, and PBMCs were isolated by Ficoll-Histopaque density gradient centrifugation and then cryopreserved in liquid nitrogen vapor phase. Purity and quantity of every magnetically sorted T cell population were checked by analytical flow cytometry. Genomic DNA was isolated from each sorted fraction and quantified by UV absorbance on a Nanodrop 2000c.

Using the deep immunoSEQ assay, multiplex PCR amplified TCR CDR3 regions from genomic DNA. Extracted genomic DNA from each cell subset was distributed evenly across all wells of several immunoSEQ 96-well plates, and each plate was treated as a replicate. For sorted subsets, around 0.2 ug of genomic DNA, equivalent to around 31,000 T cell genomes, went into each replicate PCR. The purified libraries were quantified using a Qubit 3.0 fluorometer, sized with a Bioanalyzer 2100, and then quantified again using the KAPA Library Quantification kit. Each immunoSEQ 96-well plate was sequenced on its own single-read 150-cycle Illumina NextSeq 550 flow cell. In the authors' own workflow: Because the immunoSEQ output held only junctional sequences and lacked quality scores, the filtering could not match the filtering applied to full-length reads. Sequences were annotated with PyIR, a Python wrapper for IgBLAST v1.9, using IMGT germline references to assign V/J genes and CDR3. Reads were removed for weak V/J assignments (E-value above 1e-6), missing CDR3, stop codons, out-of-frame junctions, or ambiguous translated residues. V3J clonotypes were defined as sequences sharing an identical inferred V gene, J gene, and CDR3 amino acid sequence. The percentage overlap between two repertoires was calculated by dividing the number of shared unique clonotypes by the size of the smaller repertoire. Richness of each repertoire was evaluated using RTK rarefaction, the Chao1 estimator, and Recon v2.1 estimates of unobserved clonotypes. Generation probabilities were computed with OLGA for all TCRbeta clonotypes obtained by the gDNA method from several donors. TCRdb's version of the immuneACCESS table is confined to in-frame rearrangements and falls short of the full clone set. An unresolved V gene accounts for under half of the shortfall where checked; the remainder is of unknown origin. Clone size and the V and J calls come from that table; the DNA yielded D and trimming. This sample has 2,500,000 or so clones in its table, and approximately 90% of those were observed once. Roughly 0.14% of the sample is held by the ten biggest clonotypes.

This clonotype was obtained from a man aged 18 to 29 in good health. The sequence is built from TRBV9 and TRBJ2-7, with no confidently assigned D gene. Source material: naive CD4+ T cells sorted from blood. Read against the paper, the sample's cell subset or site label means: CD45RA+ positively selected. The DNA sequence is given as TGTGCCAGCAGCTTACGAGGATCTCCCTACGAGCAGTACTTC. Translation gives CASSLRGSPYEQYF.